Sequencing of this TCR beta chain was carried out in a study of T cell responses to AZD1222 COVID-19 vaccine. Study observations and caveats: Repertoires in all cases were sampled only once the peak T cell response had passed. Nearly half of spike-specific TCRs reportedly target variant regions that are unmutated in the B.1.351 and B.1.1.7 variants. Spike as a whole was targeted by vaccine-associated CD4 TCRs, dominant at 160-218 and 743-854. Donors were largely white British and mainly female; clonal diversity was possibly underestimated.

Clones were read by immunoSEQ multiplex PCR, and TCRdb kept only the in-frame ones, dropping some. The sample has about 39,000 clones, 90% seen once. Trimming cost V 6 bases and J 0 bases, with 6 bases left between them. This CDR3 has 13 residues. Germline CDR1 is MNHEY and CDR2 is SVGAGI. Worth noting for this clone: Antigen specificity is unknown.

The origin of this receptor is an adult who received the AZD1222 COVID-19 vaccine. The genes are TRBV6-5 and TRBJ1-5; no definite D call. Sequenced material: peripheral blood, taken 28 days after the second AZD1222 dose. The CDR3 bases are TGTGCCAGCAGCGGAAATAGCAATCAGCCCCAGCATTTT. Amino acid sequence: CASSGNSNQPQHF.